This T cell receptor beta chain came from a study of stem cell transplantation in POMP-related autoinflammatory disease. For the study at large: Defective thymoproteasomes were hypothesized to impair CD8+ T-cell positive selection. Before transplant, CD4+ T cells skewed naive and CD8+ proportions were low. The study's findings and limits: PRAID patients trended toward lower TRB diversity and higher clonality in all analyzed T-cell subsets. Fewer unique TRB V-J gene pairings were identified in patients with PRAID.

PRAID featured prominent immunodeficiency. This CDR3 is 16 amino acids long. Trimming left V 1 base short and J 4 bases short, with 16 bases between. Germline CDR1 is SEHNR and CDR2 is FQNEAQ (reference sequence). Libraries were prepared by immunoSEQ multiplex PCR; TCRdb keeps only in-frame clonotypes and omits some of them. Of about 8,900 clones in the sample, 90% to 95% were seen once. About this clone itself: No antigen is known for it.

J is TRBJ1-1 and V is TRBV7-9, with a tentative D call TRBD1 (6 bases). The sequences come from CD8+ T cells from PBMCs, collected before stem cell transplantation. The sequence derives from a human donor with POMP-related autoinflammation and immune dysregulation (PRAID). CDR3 DNA sequence: TGTGCCAGCAGCTTAGTAGGGACGGGGGCGAGCACTGAAGCTTTCTTT. Translating gives CASSLVGTGASTEAFF.